Presented here are 17 T cell receptor beta chains from one specimen sequenced in a study of shared T cell receptors in the human thymus (dated by TCRdb to 2020 to 2023). The library was prepared using the immunoSEQ multiplex PCR assay. As stored in TCRdb, this immuneACCESS dataset retains in-frame rearrangements with V and J assigned. A fraction of the clones does not appear; measured against another copy, unresolved V genes explain less than half of the discrepancy, and the remainder lacks a known reason. Present in this sample are some 720,000 clones, approximately 90% of which were seen just once. The top ten clonotypes cover about 0.01% of the sample. In addition, the sample was reused for a study of human thymus T cells.

Sample: thymocytes. All receptors come from a boy younger than two with a congenital heart defect. Donor details come from another sample of the same person, matched by shared clones.

This clone showed up just a few times. This chain joins TRBV6-4 and TRBJ2-7; TRBD1 might be the D (6 bases). CDR3 length: 13 residues. The germline CDR1 and CDR2 sequences are MRHNA and SNTAGT. V lost 2 bases to trimming and J lost 6 bases, with 11 bases between them. DNA of the CDR3: TGTGCCAGCAGTGACAGCATGGGGGCCGAGCAGTACTTC. Translation gives CASSDSMGAEQYF.

This chain links TRBV13 with TRBJ2-1; D ambiguous. Germline CDR1 reads PRHDT; CDR2 reads FYEKMQ (reference sequence). The V gene lost 0 bases and the J gene lost 1 base, with 4 bases spanning the gap. The CDR3 runs 14 residues. The CDR3: CASSLGLSYNEQFF. CDR3 coding DNA: TGTGCCAGCAGCTTAGGCTTATCCTACAATGAGCAGTTCTTC.

V usage is TRBV5-1 and J usage is TRBJ1-2; D is unresolved. The CDR3 contains 13 residues. Trimming cost V 0 bases and J 8 bases, with 11 bases left between them. Germline CDR1 SGHRS, CDR2 YFSETQ. The CDR3 coding sequence is TGCGCCAGCAGCTTGGCCCGGTCGGAGGGCTACACCTTC. Protein sequence: CASSLARSEGYTF.

This clone came up a few times. CDR3 residues: CAWSVGTSASYEQYF. Written as DNA, the CDR3 is TGTGCCTGGAGTGTAGGGACTAGCGCATCCTACGAGCAGTACTTC. This chain joins TRBV30 and TRBJ2-7; 10 nucleotides align to TRBD2. V was clipped by 0 bases and J by 1 base; unmatched bases: 3. This CDR3 has 15 residues. Germline V lookup: CDR1 GTSNPN, CDR2 SVGIG (reference sequence).

This chain joins TRBV5-1 and TRBJ1-3, with D possibly being TRBD1 (5 bases). V dropped 2 bases and J dropped 0 bases, with 9 bases sitting between them. Germline V gene sequence: CDR1 SGHRS, CDR2 YFSETQ. This CDR3 has 15 amino acids. The CDR3 sequence is CASSFDSVSGNTIYF. DNA for the CDR3: TGCGCCAGCAGCTTCGACAGTGTCTCTGGAAACACCATATATTTT.

V gene TRBV5-4 combines with J gene TRBJ1-2, with 9 nucleotides matching TRBD1. The J segment lost 6 bases and the V segment lost 2 bases, leaving 5 bases of the junction unmatched. This CDR3 is 14 amino acids long. Germline V gene data show CDR1 as SGHNT and CDR2 as YYREEE (reference sequence). This CDR3 reads CASSLGTGTHGYTF. The CDR3 coding sequence is TGTGCCAGCAGCTTAGGGACAGGGACCCATGGCTACACCTTC. The variable domain in full, with the rest retrieved from reference TRBV5-4 and TRBJ1-2, is ETGVTQSPTHLIKTRGQQVTLRCSSQSGHNTVSWYQQALGQGPQFIFQYYREEENGRGNFPPRFSGLQFPNYSSELNVNALELDDSALYLCASSLGTGTHGYTFGSGTRLTVV.

This clone was counted a single time. CDR3 sequence (DNA): TGTGCCAGCGGGAGGGCCCCCCTCAATGAGCAGTTCTTC. As protein: CASGRAPLNEQFF. The chain uses TRBV28 and TRBJ2-1, with 7 bases lining up with TRBD2. V shed 8 bases and J 6 bases; nucleotides not matched to a gene: 7. CDR1 and CDR2 (germline): MDHEN, SYDVKM. The CDR3 contains 13 residues.

This chain connects TRBV6-1 to TRBJ2-7, with 11 bases that match TRBD2. Germline loops: CDR1 MNHNS, CDR2 SASEGT. The CDR3 has 16 amino acids. J lost 4 bases, V lost 0 bases, and 5 bases had no gene match. CDR3 protein: CASSEARLAGTYEQYF. The CDR3 DNA is TGTGCCAGCAGTGAAGCTAGACTAGCGGGGACATACGAGCAGTACTTC.

The rearrangement links TRBV2 to TRBJ1-5; 9 positions match TRBD1. V lost 8 bases to trimming and J lost 6 bases; unmatched junction nucleotides: 8. This CDR3 has 14 amino acids. Per the germline V gene, CDR1 is SNHLY and CDR2 is FYNNEI. The CDR3 DNA reads as TGTGCCAGCGCATGGACAGGGGACGGTCAGCCCCAGCATTTT. Translating gives CASAWTGDGQPQHF.

The gene calls are TRBV5-6 and TRBJ1-1; D may be TRBD1 (6 bases). The CDR3 extends over 18 amino acids. Germline V gene lookup returns CDR1 SGHDT and CDR2 YYEEEE. Trimming took 0 bases from V and 0 from J, leaving 18 bases between them. CDR3 in amino acids: CASSLALDSPPMNTEAFF. For the CDR3, the DNA is TGTGCCAGCAGCTTGGCCCTGGACAGCCCGCCGATGAACACTGAAGCTTTCTTT.

A word on this clone: Germline is not matched at one junction end, which may reflect a read error. This rearrangement joins TRBV11-3 to TRBJ2-2; 9 bases fit TRBD1. The CDR3 runs to 17 residues. Germline V gene sequence: CDR1 SGHNT, CDR2 YENEEA. The CDR3: CASSLDPRQGDTGELFF. DNA of the CDR3: TGTGCCAGCAGCCTAGACCCCCGACAGGGGGACACCGGGGAGCTGTTTTTT. The whole variable domain, remainder taken from reference TRBV11-3 and TRBJ2-2, is EAGVVQSPRYKIIEKKQPVAFWCNPISGHNTLYWYLQNLGQGPELLIRYENEEAVDDSQLPKDRFSAERLKGVDSTLKIQPAELGDSAVYLCASSLDPRQGDTGELFFGEGSRLTVL.

The genes are TRBV6-5 and TRBJ2-2, with TRBD2 matching 8 bases. Per the germline V gene, CDR1 is MNHEY and CDR2 is SVGAGI. This CDR3 contains 15 residues. V trimming: 0 bases; J trimming: 5 bases; junction bases outside the gene matches: 2. CDR3 sequence reads: CASSYSRLATGELFF. The CDR3 DNA is TGTGCCAGCAGTTACTCCAGACTAGCGACCGGGGAGCTGTTTTTT.

About this clone itself: Other DNA sequences in this sample translate to the same CDR3. The rearrangement joins TRBV5-1 to TRBJ2-2; 10 bases agree with TRBD1. In germline, CDR1 is SGHRS, CDR2 YFSETQ. V lost 0 bases to trimming and J lost 7 bases; unmatched junction nucleotides: 0. The CDR3 loop spans 14 amino acids. DNA for the CDR3: TGCGCCAGCAGCTTGGGGGACAGGGGCGGGGAGCTGTTTTTT. Translating gives CASSLGDRGGELFF.

The J gene is TRBJ2-7, the V gene TRBV4-3, with 7 positions matching TRBD1. Per the germline V gene, CDR1 is LGHNA and CDR2 is YSLEER. Losses at the gene ends were 3 bases for V and 2 bases for J; bases not matched to a gene: 4. The CDR3 is made up of 14 amino acids. The CDR3 spells CASSHLTGPYEQYF. The CDR3 DNA follows: TGCGCCAGCAGCCATTTGACAGGGCCCTACGAGCAGTACTTC.

V is TRBV21-1 and J is TRBJ1-2; the D call in the table, TRBD1, was not verified against the DNA. TRBV21-1 is reported as a pseudogene. This CDR3 region has 11 residues. CDR3 nucleotides: TGTGCCAGCACCGTGCAGGTTGGCTACACCTTC. Its translation is CASTVQVGYTF.

The chain uses TRBV19 and TRBJ2-5; 10 nucleotides agree with TRBD2. The CDR3 is 14 residues long. J was trimmed by 5 bases and V by 10 bases; bases with no gene match: 10. From germline, CDR1 is LNHDA and CDR2 SQIVND (reference sequence). The DNA for the CDR3 is TGTGCCACGTATAGCGGGAGGACGGGGGAGACCCAGTACTTC. Translated, it gives CATYSGRTGETQYF.

The chain has TRBV14 and TRBJ2-7; weak D call: TRBD2 (5 bases). V was pared by 5 bases and J by 2 bases, with 10 bases between. The V gene's germline CDR1 is SGHDN and CDR2 FVKESK. The length of the CDR3 is 13 residues. This CDR3 is CASSAREAYEQYF. Here the CDR3 DNA reads TGTGCCAGCAGCGCCCGGGAAGCCTACGAGCAGTACTTC.